This T cell receptor (beta chain) was retrieved from a study of shared clonotypes between healthy human individuals. The naive CD8 subset, CD45RO-negative cells positively selected for CCR7, excluded terminally differentiated effector memory CD45RA+ cells. The CDR3 consists of 15 residues. Germline CDR1 is SEHNR and CDR2 is FQNEAQ (reference sequence). Trimming took 5 bases from V and 4 from J, leaving 15 bases between them. Assay used: immunoSEQ multiplex PCR; TCRdb lists only in-frame clones, some missing. The data contain about 590,000 clones, 95% to 96% of them singletons. The receptor was derived from a woman between 25 and 40 years old in good health. The material sequenced was naive CD8+ T cells sorted from blood. The chain has TRBV7-9 and TRBJ2-1; weak D call: TRBD2 (6 bases). CDR3: CASSPPGGMYNEQFF. In DNA, the CDR3 is TGTGCCAGCAGCCCACCCGGCGGGATGTACAATGAGCAGTTCTTC. The whole variable domain, remainder taken from reference TRBV7-9 and TRBJ2-1, is DTGVSQNPRHKITKRGQNVTFRCDPISEHNRLYWYRQTLGQGPEFLTYFQNEAQLEKSRLLSDRFSAERPKGSFSTLEIQRTEQGDSAMYLCASSPPGGMYNEQFFGPGTRLTVL.